This record concerns one T cell receptor beta chain sequence. The target antigen is unknown. The entry originates in a study of cytomegalovirus exposure and HLA in healthy donors. Regarding the study as a whole: Most of the CMV-associated TCR beta chains (in a later analysis) appeared to be HLA-restricted. In a later analysis, TCR beta V- and J-gene trimming showed a link to a missense DCLRE1C variant.

In nominal health when sampled, donors likely had unrecorded immune exposures nonetheless. Germline V gene data show CDR1 as SGHNT and CDR2 as YYREEE (reference sequence). The CDR3 length is 14 residues. Both 60 Vbeta primers and 13 Jbeta primers went into the PCR. Assay: immunoSEQ multiplex PCR; the TCRdb copy retains only in-frame clones and omits some. The repertoire has under 150,000 clones, around 84% of them found once; the top ten carry 2.7%. The receptor comes from a man aged 45-65 years in good health and CMV-seronegative. V gene TRBV5-4 combines with J gene TRBJ2-5; TRBD1 is a possible D gene (5 bases). TRBJ2-7 explains the end of the DNA better; the J call may be wrong. Specimen: PBMCs. CDR3: CASRTQGSPYEQYF. Written as DNA, the CDR3 is TGTGCCAGCAGGACTCAGGGTTCCCCCTACGAGCAGTACTTC.